This is a list of T cell receptor beta chains from one sample in a study of Ad26.COV2.S vaccination and SARS-CoV-2 variants. Assay used: immunoSEQ multiplex PCR; TCRdb lists only in-frame clones, some missing. The sample contains roughly 680,000 clones, roughly 90% of which appear only once. Specimen: peripheral blood, collected in a trial of Ad26.COV2.S vaccine versus placebo. The receptor set was obtained from a person between 18 and 59 years old who received the Ad26.COV2.S COVID-19 vaccine or a placebo. CDR3s include the opening cysteine and the closing phenylalanine or tryptophan. A D gene is named only where the DNA matches it firmly. Part of the rows lack a size; the others show once, few, many or a class for expanded clones.

clone size,V gene,D gene,J gene,CDR3 protein,CDR3 DNA
-,TRBV3-1/TRBV3-2,TRBD1,TRBJ2-2,CASSQGTGDTGELFF,TGTGCCAGCAGCCAAGGGACAGGGGACACCGGGGAGCTGTTTTTT
once,TRBV19,-,TRBJ2-7,CASSIAAGSSYEQYF,TGTGCCAGTAGTATAGCCGCCGGTAGTTCCTACGAGCAGTACTTC
-,TRBV18,TRBD2,TRBJ2-5,CASSRDYRGETQYF,TGTGCCAGCTCTCGGGACTATCGGGGCGAGACCCAGTACTTC
-,TRBV19,TRBD1,TRBJ2-7,CASSIDHGTAYEQYF,TGTGCCAGTAGTATAGATCACGGGACAGCCTACGAGCAGTACTTC
-,TRBV5-1,TRBD1,TRBJ2-1,CASSWPRTGNEQFF,TGCGCCAGCAGCTGGCCCAGGACAGGAAACGAGCAGTTCTTC
-,TRBV6-5,-,TRBJ2-1,CASSRTGTRWFF,TGTGCCAGCAGTCGCACCGGGACGCGGTGGTTCTTC
-,TRBV2,-,TRBJ2-5,CASQRWGGLSVEETQYF,TGTGCCAGCCAGAGGTGGGGAGGACTCTCTGTAGAAGAGACCCAGTACTTC
-,TRBV19,TRBD1,TRBJ1-2,CASSPIADRYYGYTF,TGTGCCAGTTCCCCCATTGCGGACAGGTACTATGGCTACACCTTC
few,TRBV21-1,-,TRBJ1-1,CASSSRDRDPLVNTEAFF,TGTGCCAGCAGCTCCCGGGACAGGGACCCCTTGGTGAACACTGAAGCTTTCTTT
-,TRBV7-2,-,TRBJ2-3,CASSTRASGTDTQYF,TGTGCCAGCAGCACTAGGGCGTCTGGGACAGATACGCAGTATTTT
-,TRBV5-1,-,TRBJ1-3,CASSLGGNGNTIYF,TGCGCCAGCAGCTTAGGTGGGAACGGAAACACCATATATTTT
-,TRBV12-3/TRBV12-4,-,TRBJ1-1,CASSSVRRSIAFF,TGTGCCAGCAGTTCGGTTCGGCGCAGCATCGCTTTCTTT
-,TRBV27,-,TRBJ2-5,CASSSGSNQETQYF,TGTGCCAGCAGTTCGGGAAGCAACCAAGAGACCCAGTACTTC
once,TRBV6-5,-,TRBJ1-4,CASSLQSNEKLFF,TGTGCCAGCAGCCTCCAGAGTAATGAAAAACTGTTTTTT
-,TRBV11-2,TRBD2,TRBJ2-1,CASTLGPTSGGLRYNEQFF,TGTGCCAGCACCTTAGGTCCTACTAGCGGGGGTTTGCGGTACAATGAGCAGTTCTTC
-,TRBV27,-,TRBJ2-2,CASSLSDRNTGELFF,TGTGCCAGCAGTTTATCGGACAGGAACACCGGGGAGCTGTTTTTT
-,TRBV11-2,TRBD1,TRBJ1-1,CASSPRQGVSTEAFF,TGTGCCAGCAGCCCCCGACAGGGGGTTAGCACTGAAGCTTTCTTT
-,TRBV29-1,TRBD1,TRBJ1-6,CSVGDRGTPLHF,TGCAGCGTTGGGGACAGGGGAACACCCCTCCACTTT
-,TRBV19,TRBD2,TRBJ2-1,CASSPGGSGRSYNEQFF,TGTGCCAGTAGCCCCGGAGGTAGCGGGAGATCCTACAATGAGCAGTTCTTC
-,TRBV6-4,-,TRBJ2-1,CASSAEGNSYNEQFF,TGTGCCAGCAGTGCGGAGGGGAACTCCTACAATGAGCAGTTCTTC
-,TRBV11-3,-,TRBJ2-2,CASSLDVGGPTGELFF,TGTGCCAGCTCCTTAGACGTAGGGGGACCCACCGGGGAGCTGTTTTTT
-,TRBV5-4,-,TRBJ1-3,CASSPWGFGTIYF,TGTGCCAGCAGCCCGTGGGGGTTTGGCACCATATATTTT
-,TRBV19,TRBD1,TRBJ1-5,CASSTGTGNQPQHF,TGTGCCAGTAGTACCGGGACAGGCAATCAGCCCCAGCATTTT
-,TRBV24-1,TRBD1,TRBJ2-3,CATSDLGDRVGTDTQYF,TGTGCCACCAGTGATTTGGGGGACAGGGTCGGCACAGATACGCAGTATTTT
-,TRBV30,-,TRBJ2-5,CAWSRAGETQYF,TGTGCCTGGAGTAGGGCCGGGGAGACCCAGTACTTC
-,TRBV7-2,-,TRBJ2-7,CASSPGAVSYEQYF,TGTGCCAGCAGCCCAGGGGCGGTTTCCTACGAGCAGTACTTC
-,TRBV19,-,TRBJ2-7,CASSFGATYEQYF,TGTGCCAGTAGTTTTGGGGCAACCTACGAGCAGTACTTC
-,TRBV11-2,TRBD1,TRBJ1-6,CASSSFRIGRTGYSPLHF,TGTGCCAGCAGCTCTTTTAGGATTGGGCGGACAGGGTATTCACCCCTCCACTTT
-,TRBV19,TRBD2,TRBJ2-6,CASSIVGGAGANVLTF,TGTGCCAGTAGTATAGTCGGGGGGGCTGGGGCCAACGTCCTGACTTTC
-,TRBV29-1,-,TRBJ2-7,CSVEDPRGGPYEQYF,TGCAGCGTTGAAGATCCCCGGGGAGGACCCTACGAGCAGTACTTC
-,TRBV6-5,TRBD1,TRBJ1-5,CASSFRTGVQPQHF,TGTGCCAGCAGTTTCAGGACAGGGGTTCAGCCCCAGCATTTT
-,TRBV6-2/TRBV6-3,-,TRBJ2-3,CASSWGTSTDTQYF,TGTGCCAGCAGTTGGGGGACTAGCACAGATACGCAGTATTTT
-,TRBV5-1,TRBD2,TRBJ2-1,CASSFGGEAYNEQFF,TGCGCCAGCAGCTTTGGGGGGGAGGCCTACAATGAGCAGTTCTTC
-,TRBV27,TRBD2,TRBJ2-3,CASRQHRGVYTDTQYF,TGTGCCAGCAGACAACATCGGGGGGTATACACAGATACGCAGTATTTT
-,TRBV3-1/TRBV3-2,-,TRBJ2-5,CASSRFGGGAEETQYF,TGTGCCAGCAGCCGGTTCGGAGGGGGGGCGGAGGAGACCCAGTACTTC
-,TRBV27,-,TRBJ2-7,CASSLSGSYEQYF,TGTGCCAGCAGTTTATCCGGGAGCTACGAGCAGTACTTC
-,TRBV27,-,TRBJ1-1,CASSPRWGTEAFF,TGTGCCAGCAGCCCCCGGTGGGGCACTGAAGCTTTCTTT
-,TRBV6-2/TRBV6-3,-,TRBJ1-5,CASSYSEYSNQPQHF,TGTGCCAGCAGTTATTCCGAGTATAGCAATCAGCCCCAGCATTTT
once,TRBV2,-,TRBJ2-7,CASYTDSYEQYF,TGTGCCAGCTATACAGATTCCTACGAGCAGTACTTC
-,TRBV9,-,TRBJ1-6,CASSVVSYNSPLHF,TGTGCCAGCAGCGTAGTCAGTTATAATTCACCCCTCCACTTT
-,TRBV6-6,-,TRBJ2-7,CATLGGEWVRGQYF,TGTGCCACCTTAGGCGGGGAGTGGGTTCGGGGGCAGTACTTC
once,TRBV6-4,-,TRBJ2-7,CARGGYEQYF,TGTGCCAGAGGGGGCTACGAGCAGTACTTC
-,TRBV7-8,TRBD1,TRBJ1-1,CASSFDRVIGSEAFF,TGTGCCAGCAGCTTCGACAGGGTTATAGGCTCTGAAGCTTTCTTT
-,TRBV19,-,TRBJ2-3,CASYSSDTQYF,TGTGCCAGTTACTCCTCGGATACGCAGTATTTT
-,TRBV9,TRBD1,TRBJ1-6,CASSPGQGASSPLHF,TGTGCCAGCAGCCCAGGACAGGGGGCAAGCTCACCCCTCCACTTT
-,TRBV5-4,TRBD2,TRBJ2-1,CASSLAGLAGRYEQFF,TGTGCCAGCAGCTTGGCTGGACTAGCGGGAAGGTATGAGCAGTTCTTC